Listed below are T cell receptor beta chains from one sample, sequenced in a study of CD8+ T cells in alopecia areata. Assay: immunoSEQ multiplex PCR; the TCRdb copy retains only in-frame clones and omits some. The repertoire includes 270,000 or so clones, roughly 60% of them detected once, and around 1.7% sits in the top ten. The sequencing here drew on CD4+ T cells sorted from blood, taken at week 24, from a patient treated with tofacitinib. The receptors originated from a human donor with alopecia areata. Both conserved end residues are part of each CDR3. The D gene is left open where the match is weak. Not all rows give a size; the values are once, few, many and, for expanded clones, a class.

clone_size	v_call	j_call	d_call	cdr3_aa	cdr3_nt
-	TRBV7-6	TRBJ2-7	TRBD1	CASSSGTGSHEQYF	TGTGCCAGCAGCTCAGGGACAGGATCCCACGAGCAGTACTTC
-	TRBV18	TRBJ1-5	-	CASSPSRVGLRVRPQHF	TGTGCCAGCTCACCCTCTAGAGTTGGCCTCCGGGTTCGGCCCCAGCATTTT
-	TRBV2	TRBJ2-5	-	CASSPQGALMAQYF	TGTGCCAGCAGCCCACAGGGCGCGTTAATGGCCCAGTACTTC
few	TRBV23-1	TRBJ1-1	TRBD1	CASSDRRTGRTEAFF	TGCGCCAGCAGCGACAGACGGACAGGGCGGACTGAAGCTTTCTTT
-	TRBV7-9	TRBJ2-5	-	CASSPQPPGRQETQYF	TGTGCCAGCAGCCCTCAACCCCCCGGAAGACAAGAGACCCAGTACTTC
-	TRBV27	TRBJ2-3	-	CASSIMTPPDTQYF	TGTGCCAGCAGTATTATGACCCCCCCAGATACGCAGTATTTT
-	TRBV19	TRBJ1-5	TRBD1	CASSITGGRGNQPQHF	TGTGCCAGTAGCATAACAGGGGGCCGCGGCAATCAGCCCCAGCATTTT
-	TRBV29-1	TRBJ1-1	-	CSVVGRRDTEAFF	TGCAGCGTTGTAGGGAGGAGGGACACTGAAGCTTTCTTT
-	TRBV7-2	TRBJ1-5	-	CASSPDLWARQPQHF	TGTGCCAGCAGCCCTGACCTGTGGGCGCGACAGCCCCAGCATTTT
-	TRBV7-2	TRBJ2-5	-	CASSFSNSSPLQSPVQYF	TGTGCCAGCAGCTTCTCAAATTCCAGTCCCCTACAGTCCCCCGTTCAGTACTTC
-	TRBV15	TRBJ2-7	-	CATSRDNSYEQYF	TGTGCCACCAGCAGGGACAACTCCTACGAGCAGTACTTC
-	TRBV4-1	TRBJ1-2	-	CASSLDSFGYTF	TGCGCCAGCAGCCTGGACAGTTTTGGCTACACCTTC
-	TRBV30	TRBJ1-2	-	CAWSVRRQAYGYTF	TGTGCCTGGAGTGTACGACGACAGGCATATGGCTACACCTTC
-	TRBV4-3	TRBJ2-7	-	CASSADRSYEQYF	TGCGCCAGCAGCGCAGACAGGTCCTACGAGCAGTACTTC
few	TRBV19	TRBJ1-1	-	CASSMGNTEAFF	TGTGCCAGTAGTATGGGGAACACTGAAGCTTTCTTT
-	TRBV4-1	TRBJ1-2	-	CASSQRPTQRTVQRGGYTF	TGCGCCAGCAGCCAAAGGCCGACCCAAAGGACAGTGCAGAGAGGCGGCTACACCTTC
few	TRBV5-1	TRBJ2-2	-	CASILTPTNTGELFF	TGCGCCAGCATCCTGACACCAACGAACACCGGGGAGCTGTTTTTT
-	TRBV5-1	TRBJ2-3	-	CARLLAVHTQYF	TGCGCCAGACTTTTGGCGGTTCATACGCAGTATTTT
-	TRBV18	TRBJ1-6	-	CASSQGGQGSPLHF	TGTGCCAGCTCACAGGGAGGGCAAGGTTCACCCCTCCACTTT
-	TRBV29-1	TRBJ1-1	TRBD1	CSVARQGGWGRVTEAFF	TGCAGCGTCGCCCGACAGGGGGGATGGGGAAGAGTCACTGAAGCTTTCTTT
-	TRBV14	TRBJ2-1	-	CASPPAGESYNEQFF	TGTGCCAGTCCGCCGGCAGGGGAGTCCTACAATGAGCAGTTCTTC
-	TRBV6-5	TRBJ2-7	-	CASSSASRQYF	TGTGCCAGCAGTTCCGCTTCGCGGCAGTACTTC
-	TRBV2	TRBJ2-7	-	CASSEIRARIYEQYF	TGTGCCAGCAGTGAGATACGGGCAAGAATCTACGAGCAGTACTTC
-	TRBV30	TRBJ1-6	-	CAWKSDLLVYNSPLHF	TGTGCCTGGAAATCGGACCTATTGGTCTATAATTCACCCCTCCACTTT
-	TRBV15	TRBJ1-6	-	CATSRDTKNSPLHF	TGTGCCACCAGCAGAGACACAAAGAATTCACCCCTCCACTTT
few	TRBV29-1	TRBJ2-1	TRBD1	CSVTQTGALGEQFF	TGCAGCGTTACCCAGACAGGGGCCCTGGGTGAGCAGTTCTTC
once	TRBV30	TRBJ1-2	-	CAWSGTAGGGYTF	TGTGCCTGGAGTGGCACGGCGGGAGGGGGCTACACCTTC
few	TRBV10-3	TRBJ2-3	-	CAISGITDTQYF	TGTGCCATCAGTGGGATTACAGATACGCAGTATTTT
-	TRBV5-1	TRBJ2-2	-	CASSLPGSGGELFF	TGCGCCAGCAGCTTGCCCGGATCCGGCGGGGAGCTGTTTTTT
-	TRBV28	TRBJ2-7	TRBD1	CASGDSHEQYF	TGTGCCAGCGGGGACAGTCACGAGCAGTACTTC
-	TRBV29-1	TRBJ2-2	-	CSVVISSNTGELFF	TGCAGCGTTGTAATCTCCAGTAACACCGGGGAGCTGTTTTTT
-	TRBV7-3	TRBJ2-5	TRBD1	CASKRQGFPQETQYF	TGTGCCAGCAAGAGACAGGGTTTCCCACAAGAGACCCAGTACTTC
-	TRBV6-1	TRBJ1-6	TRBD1	CASTMDQGVSSPLHF	TGTGCCAGCACGATGGACCAGGGGGTTAGTTCACCCCTCCACTTT
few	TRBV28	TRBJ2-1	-	CASSLIDGRRDEQFF	TGTGCCAGCAGTTTAATCGACGGGCGACGCGATGAGCAGTTCTTC
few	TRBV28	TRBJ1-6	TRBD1	CASSSGGQSPLHF	TGTGCCAGCAGTTCAGGGGGCCAGTCACCCCTCCACTTT
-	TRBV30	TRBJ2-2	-	CAWSVPESGSKLFF	TGTGCCTGGAGTGTCCCGGAGTCCGGCTCCAAGCTGTTTTTT
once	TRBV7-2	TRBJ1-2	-	CASSGVRDNYGYTF	TGTGCCAGCAGCGGCGTCCGGGACAACTATGGCTACACCTTC
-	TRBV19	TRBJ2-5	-	CASSPRGAWTQYF	TGTGCCAGTAGCCCCAGGGGGGCGTGGACCCAGTACTTC
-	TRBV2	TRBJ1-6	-	CAGWVGGSSPLHF	TGTGCCGGTTGGGTGGGCGGGAGTTCACCCCTCCACTTT
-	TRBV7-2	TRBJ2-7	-	CASTQNLHGGYEQYF	TGTGCCAGCACCCAAAACCTACACGGAGGCTACGAGCAGTACTTC
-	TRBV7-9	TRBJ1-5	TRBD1	CASSYTGGVGNQPQHF	TGTGCCAGCAGCTATACAGGGGGAGTTGGCAATCAGCCCCAGCATTTT
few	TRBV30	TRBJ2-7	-	CAWTGNYEQYF	TGTGCCTGGACAGGGAACTACGAGCAGTACTTC
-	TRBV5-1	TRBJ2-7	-	CASSLAMGDKTYEQYF	TGCGCCAGCAGCTTGGCCATGGGCGATAAAACCTACGAGCAGTACTTC
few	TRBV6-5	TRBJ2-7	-	CASRTTGIHEQYF	TGTGCCAGCAGAACAACAGGGATCCACGAGCAGTACTTC
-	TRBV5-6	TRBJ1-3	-	CASSLPRGSGNTIYF	TGTGCCAGCAGTCTCCCTAGGGGCTCTGGAAACACCATATATTTT
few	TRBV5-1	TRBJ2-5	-	CASSHGTGTRGETQYF	TGCGCCAGCAGCCACGGGACAGGGACTAGAGGGGAGACCCAGTACTTC
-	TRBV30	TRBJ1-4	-	CAWKDRGEKLFF	TGTGCCTGGAAGGATCGAGGGGAAAAACTGTTTTTT
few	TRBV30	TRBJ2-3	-	CAWSVGGSGTDTQYF	TGTGCCTGGAGTGTAGGAGGATCTGGCACAGATACGCAGTATTTT
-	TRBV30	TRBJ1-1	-	CAWSVTVGTEAFF	TGTGCCTGGAGTGTTACAGTAGGTACTGAAGCTTTCTTT
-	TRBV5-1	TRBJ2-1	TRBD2	CASSPSGGRYNEQFF	TGCGCCAGCAGCCCTTCGGGGGGGAGATACAATGAGCAGTTCTTC
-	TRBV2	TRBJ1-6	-	CASSAQSSYNSPLHF	TGTGCCAGCAGTGCACAGAGCTCCTATAATTCACCCCTCCACTTT
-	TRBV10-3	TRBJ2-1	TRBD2	CAISWGLAGKERNEQFF	TGTGCCATCAGCTGGGGACTAGCGGGCAAGGAGAGGAATGAGCAGTTCTTC
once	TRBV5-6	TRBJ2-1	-	CASSSTGLDEQFF	TGTGCCAGCAGCTCCACAGGGTTGGATGAGCAGTTCTTC
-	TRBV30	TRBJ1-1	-	CAWSWRHPNTEAFF	TGTGCCTGGAGTTGGCGACACCCAAACACTGAAGCTTTCTTT
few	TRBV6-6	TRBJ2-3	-	CASSRWDHTDTQYF	TGTGCCAGCAGTCGATGGGACCATACAGATACGCAGTATTTT